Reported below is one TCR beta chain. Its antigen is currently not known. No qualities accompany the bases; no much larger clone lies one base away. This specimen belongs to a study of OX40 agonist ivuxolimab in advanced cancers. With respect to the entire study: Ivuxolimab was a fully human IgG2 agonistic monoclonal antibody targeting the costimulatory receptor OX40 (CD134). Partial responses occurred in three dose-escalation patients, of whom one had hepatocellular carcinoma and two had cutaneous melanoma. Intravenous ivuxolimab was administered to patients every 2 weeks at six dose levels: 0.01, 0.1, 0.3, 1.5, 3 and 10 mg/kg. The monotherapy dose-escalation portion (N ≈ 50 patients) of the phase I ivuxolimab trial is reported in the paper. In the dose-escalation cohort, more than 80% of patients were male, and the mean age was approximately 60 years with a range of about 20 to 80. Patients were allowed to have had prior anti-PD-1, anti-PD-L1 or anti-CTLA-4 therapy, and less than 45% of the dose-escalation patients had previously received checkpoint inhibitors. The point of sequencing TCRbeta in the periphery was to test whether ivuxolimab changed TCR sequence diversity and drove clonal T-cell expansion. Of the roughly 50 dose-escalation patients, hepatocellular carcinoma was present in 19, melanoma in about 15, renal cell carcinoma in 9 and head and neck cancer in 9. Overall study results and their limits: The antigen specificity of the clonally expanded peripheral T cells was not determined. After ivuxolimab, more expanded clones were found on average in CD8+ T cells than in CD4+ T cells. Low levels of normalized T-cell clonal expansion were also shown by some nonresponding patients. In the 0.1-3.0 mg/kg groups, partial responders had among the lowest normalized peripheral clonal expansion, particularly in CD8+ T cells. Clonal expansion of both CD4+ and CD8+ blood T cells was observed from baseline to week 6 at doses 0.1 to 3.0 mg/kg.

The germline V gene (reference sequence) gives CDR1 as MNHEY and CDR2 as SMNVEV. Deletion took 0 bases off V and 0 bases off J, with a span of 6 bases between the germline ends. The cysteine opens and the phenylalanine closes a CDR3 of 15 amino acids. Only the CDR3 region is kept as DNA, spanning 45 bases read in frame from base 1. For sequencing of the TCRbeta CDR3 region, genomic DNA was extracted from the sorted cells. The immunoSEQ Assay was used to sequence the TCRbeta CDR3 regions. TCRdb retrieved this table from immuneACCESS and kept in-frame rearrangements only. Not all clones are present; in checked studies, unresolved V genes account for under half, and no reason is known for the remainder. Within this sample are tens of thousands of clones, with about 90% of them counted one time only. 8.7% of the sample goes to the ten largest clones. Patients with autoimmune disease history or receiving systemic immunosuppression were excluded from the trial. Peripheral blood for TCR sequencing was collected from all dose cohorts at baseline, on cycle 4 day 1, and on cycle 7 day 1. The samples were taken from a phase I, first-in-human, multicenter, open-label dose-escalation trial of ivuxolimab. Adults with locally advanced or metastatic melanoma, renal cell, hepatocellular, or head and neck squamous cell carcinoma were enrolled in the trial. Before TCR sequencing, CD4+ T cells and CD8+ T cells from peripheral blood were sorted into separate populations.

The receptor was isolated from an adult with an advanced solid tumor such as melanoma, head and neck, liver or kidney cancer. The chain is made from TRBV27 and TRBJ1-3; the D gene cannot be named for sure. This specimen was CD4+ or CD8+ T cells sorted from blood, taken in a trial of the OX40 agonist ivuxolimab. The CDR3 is CASSLSVSSGNTIYF. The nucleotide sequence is TGTGCCAGCAGTTTATCGGTCAGCTCTGGAAACACCATATATTTT.